This entry features one T cell receptor beta chain sequence. In the study's own analysis: Amplification of reference gene primers provided the estimated nucleated cell counts. This table comes from immunoSEQ multiplex PCR, and its TCRdb copy is limited to in-frame clones, with some not included. V, J and clone size are those of that table, while D and trimming were read from the DNA. The table records a few hundred thousand clones, around 90% of them present only once. This sample stems from a study of blood T cell repertoires in COVID-19. Whole-study context: Samples taken during acute and convalescent COVID-19 were collected in the United States, Italy and Spain. T cells, B-cell-depleted T cells, or PBMCs provided the cDNA or gDNA that served as material.

CDR3 size: 14 residues. Germline V gene sequence: CDR1 DFQATT, CDR2 SNEGSKA (reference sequence). The V and J ends lost 3 bases and 11 bases respectively, with 22 bases between them. Material for sequencing was peripheral blood. This chain joins TRBV20-1 and TRBJ1-1; a weak D match, TRBD1 (5 bases). The sequence was obtained from a man between 60 and 75 years old with acute or convalescent COVID-19. The CDR3 DNA reads as TGCAGTGCTAGTGATCAAAGGGGATTCAGGGTGGCTTTCTTT. Protein: CSASDQRGFRVAFF.